This is a list of T cell receptor beta chains from one sample in a study of technical replicates of blood from several donors. Sequenced by immunoSEQ multiplex PCR; TCRdb stores in-frame clones only, minus some. This repertoire shows about 15,000 clones, around nine tenths found once; its top ten account for about 11%. The specimen was PBMCs. The receptors originated from a human donor in good health. Both conserved end residues are part of each CDR3. D genes are given only for firm matches. Size tells how often a clone was seen (once, few, many) or the class of an expanded clone, and some rows leave it out.

d_gene	abundance	j_gene	v_gene	CDR3aa	CDR3nt
TRBD2	NA	TRBJ2-3	TRBV27	CASSLGLAGPTDTQYF	TGTGCCAGCAGTTTAGGCCTAGCGGGGCCCACAGATACGCAGTATTTT
NA	NA	TRBJ1-1	TRBV11-1	CASSSPDRNTEAFF	TGTGCCAGCAGCTCCCCTGACAGGAACACTGAAGCTTTCTTT
NA	NA	TRBJ1-4	TRBV5-5	CASSPSERNEKLFF	TGTGCCAGCAGCCCCTCCGAGAGAAATGAAAAACTGTTTTTT
NA	once	TRBJ2-1	TRBV27	CASSLGRYNEQFF	TGTGCCAGCAGTCTGGGGAGATACAATGAGCAGTTCTTC
NA	NA	TRBJ1-1	TRBV11-2	CASSLYTDNSNTEAFF	TGTGCCAGCAGCCTATACACAGATAACTCGAACACTGAAGCTTTCTTT
NA	NA	TRBJ2-1	TRBV15	CATSREGHTNSYNEQFF	TGTGCCACCAGCAGAGAAGGACACACAAACTCCTACAATGAGCAGTTCTTC
NA	NA	TRBJ2-7	TRBV2	CASSDRAVGGGNEQYF	TGTGCCAGCAGTGATAGGGCGGTCGGAGGTGGGAACGAGCAGTACTTC
TRBD1	once	TRBJ2-5	TRBV5-1	CASSDGTGGLPETQYF	TGCGCCAGCAGCGACGGGACAGGGGGACTCCCGGAGACCCAGTACTTC
TRBD1	NA	TRBJ2-1	TRBV7-2	CASSLSTGGAAPEQFF	TGTGCCAGCAGCTTATCTACAGGGGGCGCGGCTCCTGAGCAGTTCTTC
TRBD2	once	TRBJ2-4	TRBV19	CASSMGGRAKNIQYF	TGTGCCAGTAGTATGGGAGGGAGGGCCAAAAACATTCAGTACTTC
TRBD1	NA	TRBJ1-2	TRBV7-6	CASSLTGTGVGDYGYTF	TGTGCCAGCAGCTTAACCGGGACAGGGGTTGGAGACTATGGCTACACCTTC
NA	NA	TRBJ2-1	TRBV25-1	CASSDGLSPYNEQFF	TGTGCCAGCAGTGATGGACTTTCCCCCTACAATGAGCAGTTCTTC
NA	NA	TRBJ2-5	TRBV19	CASGWETQYF	TGTGCCAGTGGCTGGGAGACCCAGTACTTC
NA	NA	TRBJ2-7	TRBV14	CASSLFVTTDEQYF	TGTGCCAGCAGCCTGTTCGTCACCACGGACGAGCAGTACTTC
TRBD2	NA	TRBJ2-7	TRBV10-3	CAISAGGSGYEQYF	TGTGCCATCAGTGCTGGCGGGAGCGGGTACGAGCAGTACTTC
NA	NA	TRBJ1-2	TRBV7-6	CASSPNGGGDNYGYTF	TGTGCCAGCAGCCCCAACGGCGGGGGCGATAACTATGGCTACACCTTC
NA	NA	TRBJ2-7	TRBV11-2	CASTLSQGYEQYF	TGTGCCAGCACCCTTTCACAGGGTTACGAGCAGTACTTC